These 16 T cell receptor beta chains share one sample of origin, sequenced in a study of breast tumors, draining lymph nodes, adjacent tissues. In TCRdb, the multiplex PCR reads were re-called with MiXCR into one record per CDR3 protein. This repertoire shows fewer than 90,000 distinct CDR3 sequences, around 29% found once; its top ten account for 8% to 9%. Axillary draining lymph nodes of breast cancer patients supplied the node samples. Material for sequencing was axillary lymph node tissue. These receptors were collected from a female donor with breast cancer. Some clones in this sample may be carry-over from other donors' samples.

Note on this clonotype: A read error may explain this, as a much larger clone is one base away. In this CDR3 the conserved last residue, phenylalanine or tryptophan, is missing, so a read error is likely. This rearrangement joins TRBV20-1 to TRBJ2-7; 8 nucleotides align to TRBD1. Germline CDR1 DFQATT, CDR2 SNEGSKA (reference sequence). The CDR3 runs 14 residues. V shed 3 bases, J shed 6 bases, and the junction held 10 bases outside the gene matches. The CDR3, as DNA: TGCAGTGCTAGCCGGACAGGGCTTACCCCCGAGCAGTACCTC. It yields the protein CSASRTGLTPEQYL.

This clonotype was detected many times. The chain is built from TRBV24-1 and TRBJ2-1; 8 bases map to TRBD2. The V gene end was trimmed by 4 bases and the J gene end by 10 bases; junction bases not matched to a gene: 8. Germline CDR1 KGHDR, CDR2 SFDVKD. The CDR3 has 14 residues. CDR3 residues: CATSEEREWGEQFF. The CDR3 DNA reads TGTGCCACCAGTGAAGAGCGGGAGTGGGGCGAGCAGTTCTTC.

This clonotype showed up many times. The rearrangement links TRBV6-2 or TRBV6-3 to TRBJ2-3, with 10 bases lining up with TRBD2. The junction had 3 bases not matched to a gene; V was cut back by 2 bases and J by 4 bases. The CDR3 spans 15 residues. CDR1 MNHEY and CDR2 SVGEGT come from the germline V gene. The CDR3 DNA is TGTGCCAGCAGTTACCTAGCGGGAGTGCCAGATACGCAGTATTTT. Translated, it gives CASSYLAGVPDTQYF.

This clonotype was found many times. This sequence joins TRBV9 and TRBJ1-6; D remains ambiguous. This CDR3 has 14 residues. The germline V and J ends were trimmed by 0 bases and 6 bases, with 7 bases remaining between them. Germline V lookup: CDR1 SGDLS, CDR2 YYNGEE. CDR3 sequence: CASSVDVSNSPLHF. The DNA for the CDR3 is TGTGCCAGCAGCGTAGATGTCAGTAATTCACCCCTCCACTTT.

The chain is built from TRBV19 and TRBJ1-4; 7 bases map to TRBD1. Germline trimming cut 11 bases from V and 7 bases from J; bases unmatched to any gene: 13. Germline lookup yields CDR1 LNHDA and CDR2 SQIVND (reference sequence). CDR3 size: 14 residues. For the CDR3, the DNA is TGTGCCGGCCAAAAGCAGGGGGGTAGTGAAAAACTGTTTTTT. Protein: CAGQKQGGSEKLFF.

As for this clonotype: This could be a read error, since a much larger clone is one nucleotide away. The DNA of the CDR3 is TGTGCCAGTGGTTTTGGCGGGGATCCAAACACCGGGGAGCTGTTTTTT. Protein sequence: CASGFGGDPNTGELFF. V and J are TRBV19 and TRBJ2-2; D might be TRBD2 (6 bases). Germline V gene data show CDR1 as LNHDA and CDR2 as SQIVND (reference sequence). Trimming shortened V by 8 bases and J by 2 bases, and 18 bases separated the two germline ends. The CDR3 runs to 16 residues.

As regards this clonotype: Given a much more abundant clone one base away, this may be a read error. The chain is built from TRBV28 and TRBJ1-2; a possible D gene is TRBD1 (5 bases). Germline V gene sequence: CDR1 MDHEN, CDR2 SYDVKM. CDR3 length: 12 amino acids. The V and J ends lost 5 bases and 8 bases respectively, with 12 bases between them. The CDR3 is CASSQGPQGYTF. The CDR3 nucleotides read TGTGCCAGCAGTCAGGGCCCCCAGGGCTACACCTTC.

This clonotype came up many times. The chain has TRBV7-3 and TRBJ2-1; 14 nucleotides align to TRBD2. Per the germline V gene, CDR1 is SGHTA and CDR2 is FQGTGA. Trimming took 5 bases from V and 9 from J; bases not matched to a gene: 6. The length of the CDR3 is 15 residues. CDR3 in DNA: TGTGCCAGCAGCGCGACTAGCGGGGGGGTGGGTGAGCAGTTCTTC. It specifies CASSATSGGVGEQFF.

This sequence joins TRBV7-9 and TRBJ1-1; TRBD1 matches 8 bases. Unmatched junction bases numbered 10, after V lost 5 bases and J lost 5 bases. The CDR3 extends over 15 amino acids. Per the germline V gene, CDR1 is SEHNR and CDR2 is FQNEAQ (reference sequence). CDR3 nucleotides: TGTGCCAGCAGCCCATCGGACAGGGTTGAGACTGAAGCTTTCTTT. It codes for CASSPSDRVETEAFF.

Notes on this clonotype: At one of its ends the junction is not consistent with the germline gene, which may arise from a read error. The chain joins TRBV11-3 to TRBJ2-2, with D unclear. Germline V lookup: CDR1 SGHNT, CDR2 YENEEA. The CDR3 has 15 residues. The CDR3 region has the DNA TGTGCCAGCAGCCCACGAAGGGCCAACACCGGTGAGCTGTTTTTT. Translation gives CASSPRRANTGELFF.

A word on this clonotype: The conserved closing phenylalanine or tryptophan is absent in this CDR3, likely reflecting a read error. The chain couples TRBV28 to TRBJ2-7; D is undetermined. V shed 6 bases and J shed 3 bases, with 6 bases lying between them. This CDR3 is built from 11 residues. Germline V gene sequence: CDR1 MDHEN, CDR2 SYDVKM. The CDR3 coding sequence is TGTGCCAGCAGCTTGGGCTACGAGCAGTACTAC. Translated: CASSLGYEQYY.

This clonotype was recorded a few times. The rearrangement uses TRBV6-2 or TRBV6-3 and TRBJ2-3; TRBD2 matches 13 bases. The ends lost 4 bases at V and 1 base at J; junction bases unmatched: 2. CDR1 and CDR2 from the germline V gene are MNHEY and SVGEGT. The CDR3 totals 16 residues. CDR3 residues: CASSLGLAGGTDTQYF. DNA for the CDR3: TGTGCCAGCAGTTTAGGACTAGCGGGAGGCACAGATACGCAGTATTTT.

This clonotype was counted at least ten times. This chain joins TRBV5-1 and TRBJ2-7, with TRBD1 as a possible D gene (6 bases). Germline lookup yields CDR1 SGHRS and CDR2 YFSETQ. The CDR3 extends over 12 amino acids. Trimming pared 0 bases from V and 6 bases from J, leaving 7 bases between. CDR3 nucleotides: TGCGCCAGCAGCTTGGGCAGGGGCGAGCAGTACTTC. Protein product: CASSLGRGEQYF.

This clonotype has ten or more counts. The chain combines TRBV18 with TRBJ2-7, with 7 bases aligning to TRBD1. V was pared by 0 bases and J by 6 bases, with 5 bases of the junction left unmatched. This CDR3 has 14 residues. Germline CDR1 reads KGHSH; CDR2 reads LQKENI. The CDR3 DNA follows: TGTGCCAGCTCACCACCGGCCAGGGGGTTCGAGCAGTACTTC. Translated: CASSPPARGFEQYF.

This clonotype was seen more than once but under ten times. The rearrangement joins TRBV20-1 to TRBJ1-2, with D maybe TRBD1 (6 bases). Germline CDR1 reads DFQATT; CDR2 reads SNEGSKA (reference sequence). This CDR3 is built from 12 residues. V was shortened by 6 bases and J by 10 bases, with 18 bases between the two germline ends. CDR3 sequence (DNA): TGCAGTGCCCCCGATCCAGGGGTTTTCTACACCTTC. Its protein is CSAPDPGVFYTF.

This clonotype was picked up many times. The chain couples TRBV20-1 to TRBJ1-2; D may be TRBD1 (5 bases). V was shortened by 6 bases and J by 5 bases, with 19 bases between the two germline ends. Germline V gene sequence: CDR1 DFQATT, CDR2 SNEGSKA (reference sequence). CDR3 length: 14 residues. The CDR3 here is CSAMGGGSRYGYTF. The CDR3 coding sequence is TGCAGTGCCATGGGGGGGGGGAGCCGGTATGGCTACACCTTC.